These 20 T cell receptor beta chains share one sample of origin, sequenced in a study of blood T cell repertoires in COVID-19. Assay used: immunoSEQ multiplex PCR; TCRdb lists only in-frame clones, some missing. There are roughly 100,000 clones in the sample; 81% occur only once, and 8.5% to 9.5% lies in the top ten. The sequenced sample was peripheral blood. The receptors shown here come from a woman aged 70-85 years with acute or convalescent COVID-19.

This chain uses TRBV21-1 with TRBJ1-1; the D call TRBD1 from the table was never checked on the DNA. TRBV21-1 counts as a pseudogene. The CDR3 sequence is 16 residues long. This CDR3 is CASSKVSGAYFTEAFF. The CDR3 bases are TGTGCCAGCAGCAAAGTGTCAGGGGCGTATTTCACTGAAGCTTTCTTT.

This clone was seen only once. This chain uses TRBV6-5 with TRBJ1-1; possible D gene TRBD1, 6 bases. The length of the CDR3 is 14 residues. Germline V CDR1 and CDR2: MNHEY, SVGAGI. V was clipped by 2 bases and J by 4 bases, with 11 bases between them. The CDR3 DNA reads as TGTGCCAGCAGTTACGCAGGGGACCGCACTGAAGCTTTCTTT. Translating it yields CASSYAGDRTEAFF.

The rearrangement joins TRBV18 to TRBJ2-3; D is possibly TRBD2 (6 bases). Trimming stripped 4 bases from V and 6 bases from J, with 8 bases between. The CDR3 sequence is 12 residues long. Germline values: CDR1 KGHSH, CDR2 LQKENI. The CDR3, as DNA: TGTGCCAGCTCACTGGCGGGGGATACGCAGTATTTT. It is translated as CASSLAGDTQYF.

This chain joins TRBV4-1 and TRBJ1-4; possibly TRBD1 for D (5 bases). The germline gives CDR1 MGHRA, CDR2 YSYEKL. Trimming took off 0 bases at V and 0 bases at J, with 14 bases between the two ends. CDR3 length: 18 residues. For the CDR3, the DNA is TGCGCCAGCAGCCAAGATGCGGAGGGGCTTTCAACTAATGAAAAACTGTTTTTT. This encodes CASSQDAEGLSTNEKLFF.

This clone was recorded once. The CDR3 DNA reads TGTGCCAGTAGTATACAGGTTAGCAATCAGCCCCAGCATTTT. It is translated as CASSIQVSNQPQHF. V is TRBV19 and J is TRBJ1-5; D is unclear. V was clipped by 2 bases and J by 0 bases, with 5 bases between them. The germline V gene encodes CDR1 LNHDA and CDR2 SQIVND (reference sequence). This CDR3 region has 14 residues.

V is TRBV5-1 and J is TRBJ1-2, with 8 bases lining up with TRBD1. J lost 3 bases, V lost 0 bases, and 1 base had no gene match. CDR1 SGHRS and CDR2 YFSETQ come from the germline V gene. This CDR3 spans 14 amino acids. For the CDR3, the DNA is TGCGCCAGCAGCTTGGGGGGACAGGACTATGGCTACACCTTC. The encoded protein is CASSLGGQDYGYTF.

The chain couples TRBV21-1 to TRBJ2-7; TRBD1 is the table's D call and was not checked against the DNA. TRBV21-1 is designated a pseudogene. This CDR3 has 15 amino acids. CDR3: CASSKVKGQTYEQYF. The CDR3 region has the DNA TGTGCCAGCAGCAAAGTAAAAGGACAGACCTACGAGCAGTACTTC.

The chain couples TRBV5-4 to TRBJ1-3; 10 nucleotides line up with TRBD1. Germline CDR1 SGHNT, CDR2 YYREEE (reference sequence). V lost 4 bases, J lost 0 bases, and 4 bases stayed unmatched. This CDR3 comprises 16 residues. CDR3 DNA sequence: TGTGCCAGCAGCGTGGGGACAGGGGACTCTGGAAACACCATATATTTT. Translating it yields CASSVGTGDSGNTIYF.

The gene calls are TRBV4-2 and TRBJ2-2; D possibly corresponds to TRBD2 (6 bases). The germline V and J ends were trimmed by 2 bases and 0 bases, with 10 bases remaining between them. The CDR3 loop spans 16 amino acids. The germline gives CDR1 LGHNA, CDR2 YNFKEQ. CDR3 DNA: TGTGCCAGCAGCCAACATAGCGGAACGAACACCGGGGAGCTGTTTTTT. This translates into CASSQHSGTNTGELFF.

V usage is TRBV5-1 and J usage is TRBJ2-1; 12 nucleotides align to TRBD1. Germline values: CDR1 SGHRS, CDR2 YFSETQ. This CDR3 has 14 amino acids. V lost 7 bases to trimming and J lost 8 bases; unmatched junction nucleotides: 7. CDR3 residues: CASSRDRGQDEQFF. CDR3 coding DNA: TGCGCCAGCTCCAGGGACAGGGGGCAGGATGAGCAGTTCTTC. Combining the CDR3 with reference TRBV5-1 and TRBJ2-1 gives the whole variable domain KAGVTQTPRYLIKTRGQQVTLSCSPISGHRSVSWYQQTPGQGLQFLFEYFSETQRNKGNFPGRFSGRQFSNSRSEMNVSTLELGDSALYLCASSRDRGQDEQFFGPGTRLTVL.

The chain links TRBV7-2 to TRBJ1-2; D might be TRBD1 (5 bases). Germline CDR1 and CDR2: SGHTA and FQGNSA. This CDR3 spans 16 amino acids. V was clipped by 2 bases and J by 4 bases, with 17 bases between them. The CDR3 nucleotides are TGTGCCAGCAGCTTAACCGGGGGAGGGGTGGCCTATGGCTACACCTTC. It is translated as CASSLTGGGVAYGYTF.

The rearrangement joins TRBV28 to TRBJ1-1; D gene uncertain. The V end was cut by 7 bases, the J end by 5 bases, with 8 bases between. CDR1 MDHEN and CDR2 SYDVKM come from the germline V gene. This CDR3 region has 11 residues. The CDR3 loop is CASNGETEAFF. CDR3 in DNA: TGTGCCAGCAACGGGGAAACTGAAGCTTTCTTT.

The chain has TRBV7-9 and TRBJ2-5, with a weak D call TRBD1 (6 bases). From germline, CDR1 is SEHNR and CDR2 FQNEAQ (reference sequence). CDR3 length: 13 residues. V lost 6 bases and J lost 7, with 15 bases in between. This CDR3 reads CASRPQGKVTQYF. For the CDR3, the DNA is TGTGCCAGCAGGCCCCAGGGGAAGGTGACCCAGTACTTC.

The chain has TRBV5-6 and TRBJ1-5; D not certain. The CDR3 contains 13 residues. Trimming shortened V by 4 bases and J by 5 bases, and 10 bases separated the two germline ends. Germline CDR1 and CDR2: SGHDT and YYEEEE. CDR3 nucleotide sequence: TGTGCCAGCAGCAGCGGACGGTATCAGCCCCAGCATTTT. Protein: CASSSGRYQPQHF. Combining the CDR3 with reference TRBV5-6 and TRBJ1-5 gives the whole variable domain DAGVTQSPTHLIKTRGQQVTLRCSPKSGHDTVSWYQQALGQGPQFIFQYYEEEERQRGNFPDRFSGHQFPNYSSELNVNALLLGDSALYLCASSSGRYQPQHFGDGTRLSIL.

On this clone: The same CDR3 is also encoded by other DNA sequences in this sample. The chain is built from TRBV19 and TRBJ1-1, with 8 bases matching TRBD1. The CDR3 consists of 14 residues. V gave up 3 bases and J gave up 5 bases; unmatched junction bases: 5. CDR1 is LNHDA and CDR2 is SQIVND in the germline V gene (reference sequence). CDR3 residues: CASSIRGRETEAFF. CDR3 DNA sequence: TGTGCCAGTAGTATCAGGGGGCGCGAGACTGAAGCTTTCTTT.

The chain has TRBV6-4 and TRBJ2-6; weak D call: TRBD2 (5 bases). V was trimmed by 0 bases and J by 2 bases, leaving 8 bases between them. Germline V lookup: CDR1 MRHNA, CDR2 SNTAGT. The CDR3 has 16 residues. This CDR3 is CASSDSFGTGANVLTF. As DNA, the CDR3 is TGTGCCAGCAGTGACTCGTTCGGGACTGGGGCCAACGTCCTGACTTTC.

The V call is TRBV9, the J call TRBJ2-7; 7 nucleotides line up with TRBD2. The length of the CDR3 is 14 residues. The ends lost 4 bases at V and 1 base at J; junction bases unmatched: 5. Looked up from germline, CDR1 is SGDLS and CDR2 is YYNGEE. CDR3 DNA sequence: TGTGCCAGCAGCCCGGGGGGAGGGTCCTACGAGCAGTACTTC. It translates to CASSPGGGSYEQYF.

V gene TRBV7-6 combines with J gene TRBJ2-2; D is ambiguous. The ends were cut back, 0 bases at V and 5 bases at J, with 10 bases in the middle. This CDR3 spans 15 amino acids. Germline lookup yields CDR1 SGHVS and CDR2 FNYEAQ. CDR3 sequence: CASSLAGQPTGELFF. In nucleotides, the CDR3 is TGTGCCAGCAGCTTAGCTGGGCAGCCGACCGGGGAGCTGTTTTTT.

J is TRBJ2-1 and V is TRBV5-1; D ambiguous. Trimming removed 2 bases at V and 8 bases at J, with 11 bases between. Germline V gene data show CDR1 as SGHRS and CDR2 as YFSETQ. The length of the CDR3 is 13 residues. CDR3 nucleotides: TGCGCCAGCAGCTTAATGGAGTTCGATGAGCAGTTCTTC. This sequence encodes CASSLMEFDEQFF.

The chain carries TRBV12-3 or TRBV12-4 and TRBJ1-1, with unresolved D. The CDR3 runs to 13 residues. With 5 bases removed from V and 4 bases from J, the gap between germline ends came to 11 bases. The CDR3 DNA reads as TGTGCCAGCAGTCCCTCGACTCTCACTGAAGCTTTCTTT. It codes for CASSPSTLTEAFF.